This TCR beta chain was identified in a study of beta chain features in type 1 diabetes. Turning to the study itself: The patients were much like the healthy donors in age, gender and cell yields. Findings and caveats of the study: Across patients, naive, central memory and Treg TCRB repertoires exhibited apparently greater similarity than was observed across healthy donors. The question left open here concerned HLA type influencing TCRB rearrangement.

Deletions cut 1 base from V and 2 bases from J, with 10 bases between. Germline V gene sequence: CDR1 SGHRS, CDR2 YFSETQ. The CDR3 length is 15 residues. cDNA synthesis used the whole RNA isolate, giving expressed TCRB sequences. Method: immunoSEQ multiplex PCR; TCRdb's copy keeps in-frame clones and lacks some. Altogether hundreds of thousands of clones are present, 15% to 19% being singletons, with the ten largest covering around 0.1%. A remark on this clone: Antigen specificity is unknown.

Blood was collected once per donor into heparin, averaging approximately 0.11 L. The material sequenced was naive CD4+ T cells from blood. The source of this sequence is a man aged 18-30 years in good health. The chain employs TRBV5-1 and TRBJ1-3; D remains ambiguous. CDR3 amino acids: CASSLHGGAGNTIYF. CDR3 bases: TGCGCCAGCAGCTTGCACGGAGGTGCTGGAAACACCATATATTTT.